The 5 T cell receptor beta chains reported below all come from one sample, sequenced in a study of OX40 agonist ivuxolimab in advanced cancers. The library was produced with the immunoSEQ multiplex PCR assay. Here the immuneACCESS table is served through TCRdb, limited to in-frame sequences with V and J called. Missing clones are a known gap in these copies; in checked studies unresolved V genes cover under half, and the rest lacks a known reason. The sample table contains some 43,000 clones; only one count was recorded for 85% to 95% of them. The ten largest clonotypes hold approximately 10% of the sample. This material consisted of CD4+ or CD8+ T cells sorted from blood, taken in a trial of the OX40 agonist ivuxolimab. These receptors all come from an adult with an advanced solid tumor such as melanoma, head and neck, liver or kidney cancer.

The rearrangement joins TRBV13 to TRBJ1-2; D perhaps matches TRBD1 (6 bases). The germline CDR1 and CDR2 sequences are PRHDT and FYEKMQ (reference sequence). The CDR3 has 21 residues. The ends were cut back, 5 bases at V and 4 bases at J, with 35 bases in the middle. The chain's CDR3 is CASSTSGTTNPSHPKSYGYTF. The CDR3 nucleotides are TGTGCCAGCAGCACCTCCGGGACAACCAACCCCAGTCACCCCAAATCCTATGGCTACACCTTC.

This chain joins TRBV18 and TRBJ1-4; no clear D gene. The CDR3 spans 15 residues. Germline CDR1 and CDR2: KGHSH and LQKENI. V lost 3 bases and J 3 bases, leaving 11 bases between the germline ends. CDR3 loop: CASSPWTDPNEKLFF. CDR3 nucleotides: TGTGCCAGCTCACCTTGGACTGACCCTAATGAAAAACTGTTTTTT. The full variable domain, with the rest looked up from reference TRBV18 and TRBJ1-4, is NAGVMQNPRHLVRRRGQEARLRCSPMKGHSHVYWYRQLPEEGLKFMVYLQKENIIDESGMPKERFSAEFPKEGPSILRIQQVVRGDSAAYFCASSPWTDPNEKLFFGSGTQLSVL.

The chain carries TRBV4-1 and TRBJ2-3; D gene unclear. The CDR3 contains 13 residues. Per the germline V gene, CDR1 is MGHRA and CDR2 is YSYEKL. Trimming took 2 bases from V and 3 from J, leaving 6 bases between them. The CDR3 DNA reads TGCGCCAGCAGCCAATACCCTACAGATACGCAGTATTTT. Translation gives CASSQYPTDTQYF.

The rearrangement joins TRBV10-3 to TRBJ2-2; 8 bases fit TRBD1. The germline V gene encodes CDR1 ENHRY and CDR2 SYGVKD. The CDR3 contains 14 residues. V trimming: 11 bases; J trimming: 0 bases; junction bases outside the gene matches: 5. CDR3: CAAQGGSNTGELFF. In nucleotides, the CDR3 is TGTGCCGCACAGGGGGGATCGAACACCGGGGAGCTGTTTTTT.

The V call is TRBV5-4, the J call TRBJ2-7; D ambiguous. CDR1 is SGHNT, CDR2 YYREEE, per germline (reference sequence). The CDR3 is made up of 14 amino acids. V was clipped by 8 bases and J by 4 bases, with 19 bases between them. DNA of the CDR3: TGTGCCAGTTCTAGTAGGACCTCAACTTACGAGCAGTACTTC. It codes for CASSSRTSTYEQYF.